These 30 T cell receptor beta chains originate from one sample sequenced in a study of blood T cell repertoires in COVID-19. TCRdb's table, derived via immunoSEQ multiplex PCR, lists solely in-frame clones and lacks some. The sample comprises some 200,000 clones, 70% to 90% of which are singletons, and more than 10% rests with the top ten. The sample consisted of peripheral blood. All receptors come from a human donor in a cohort sampled during active COVID-19.

This chain links TRBV7-2 with TRBJ1-4, with D possibly being TRBD1 (6 bases). CDR3 size: 15 residues. Per the germline V gene, CDR1 is SGHTA and CDR2 is FQGNSA. Trimming took 6 bases from V and 1 from J, leaving 12 bases between them. In DNA form, the CDR3 reads TGTGCCAGCAGTTACCAAGGGGGAACTAATGAAAAACTGTTTTTT. Translated, it gives CASSYQGGTNEKLFF.

V usage is TRBV28 and J usage is TRBJ1-6; D is undetermined. This CDR3 comprises 17 residues. The V gene's germline CDR1 is MDHEN and CDR2 SYDVKM. Trimming removed 4 bases from V and 0 bases from J, with 13 bases in between. The CDR3 bases are TGTGCCAGCAGTTCCCTTGAGTTTAGCTCCTATAATTCACCCCTCCACTTT. The encoded protein is CASSSLEFSSYNSPLHF.

The chain uses TRBV28 and TRBJ1-2, with D maybe TRBD1 (5 bases). The germline V and J ends were trimmed by 6 bases and 0 bases, with 20 bases remaining between them. Germline V gives CDR1 MDHEN, CDR2 SYDVKM. The CDR3 spans 17 residues. The DNA of the CDR3 is TGTGCCAGCAGGGGCGGGGACGTGATCCAGTCTAACTATGGCTACACCTTC. Residues: CASRGGDVIQSNYGYTF.

This chain uses TRBV6-5 with TRBJ1-2; no clear D gene. Trimming took off 4 bases at V and 4 bases at J, with 10 bases between the two ends. This CDR3 has 13 amino acids. Germline CDR1 and CDR2: MNHEY and SVGAGI. The CDR3 loop reads CASSSLTLYGYTF. In DNA form, the CDR3 reads TGTGCCAGCAGTTCATTGACACTCTATGGCTACACCTTC.

This clone was picked up many times. The genes are TRBV20-1 and TRBJ2-1, with TRBD2 matching 9 bases. Germline V CDR1 and CDR2: DFQATT, SNEGSKA (reference sequence). The CDR3 sequence is 16 residues long. Unmatched junction bases numbered 9, after V lost 3 bases and J lost 3 bases. The chain's CDR3 is CSASSPRTSVYNEQFF. The CDR3 DNA reads as TGCAGTGCTAGTAGCCCCCGGACTAGCGTCTACAATGAGCAGTTCTTC.

This clone was seen ten or more times. The chain uses TRBV10-3 and TRBJ1-5; 8 bases map to TRBD1. With V trimmed by 6 bases and J by 5 bases, 3 bases remained unmatched. Germline CDR1 reads ENHRY; CDR2 reads SYGVKD. This CDR3 is built from 13 residues. The CDR3 coding sequence is TGTGCCATCAGCGAGACAGGGGATCAGCCCCAGCATTTT. This codes for CAISETGDQPQHF.

This sequence joins TRBV11-2 and TRBJ2-1; 13 bases map to TRBD2. CDR3 length: 14 amino acids. V dropped 5 bases and J dropped 9; count of bases not matched to a gene: 4. Germline CDR1 SGHAT, CDR2 FQNNGV. The CDR3 reads CASSGTSGTGEQFF. Here the CDR3 DNA reads TGTGCCAGCAGCGGGACTAGCGGGACGGGTGAGCAGTTCTTC.

The chain carries TRBV7-2 and TRBJ2-1; 7 bases are a match to TRBD2. The germline gives CDR1 SGHTA, CDR2 FQGNSA. With V trimmed by 0 bases and J by 8 bases, 7 bases remained unmatched. CDR3 length: 15 amino acids. CDR3 protein: CASSLAGGKQDEQFF. CDR3 coding DNA: TGTGCCAGCAGCTTAGCGGGGGGGAAACAAGATGAGCAGTTCTTC.

This chain joins TRBV7-8 and TRBJ2-2; tentative D call: TRBD2 (5 bases). The CDR3 is 15 amino acids. Germline CDR1 and CDR2: SGHVS and FQNEAQ. V lost 5 bases and J lost 7, with 17 bases in between. The CDR3 sequence: CASSLPRGSSGELFF. CDR3 coding DNA: TGTGCCAGCAGCCTCCCCCGTGGGAGCAGCGGGGAGCTGTTTTTT.

V is TRBV4-1 and J is TRBJ2-3; 7 nucleotides agree with TRBD1. Looked up from germline, CDR1 is MGHRA and CDR2 is YSYEKL. The CDR3 loop spans 16 amino acids. The J segment lost 1 base and the V segment lost 2 bases, leaving 6 bases of the junction unmatched. CDR3 sequence (DNA): TGCGCCAGCAGCCAACAGATGGGGACAGGCACAGATACGCAGTATTTT. Translation: CASSQQMGTGTDTQYF.

This clone was detected once. The J gene is TRBJ1-4, the V gene TRBV2; a possible D gene is TRBD1 (5 bases). Between the trimmed V and J ends, which lost 2 bases and 5 bases, there was a span of 15 bases. From germline, CDR1 is SNHLY and CDR2 FYNNEI. This CDR3 is built from 16 residues. The CDR3 nucleotides are TGTGCCAGCAGTGAATTGTGGCAGGGCGAAAATGAAAAACTGTTTTTT. This sequence encodes CASSELWQGENEKLFF.

This clone has only one observation. The chain employs TRBV2 and TRBJ2-2; 7 nucleotides match TRBD1. Germline trimming cut 6 bases from V and 4 bases from J; bases unmatched to any gene: 8. CDR3 length: 15 amino acids. CDR1 is SNHLY and CDR2 is FYNNEI in the germline V gene. The CDR3 bases are TGTGCCAGCAGGCTTGACAGGGTTAGCACCGGGGAGCTGTTTTTT. It yields the protein CASRLDRVSTGELFF. The full variable domain, with the rest looked up from reference TRBV2 and TRBJ2-2, is EPEVTQTPSHQVTQMGQEVILRCVPISNHLYFYWYRQILGQKVEFLVSFYNNEISEKSEIFDDQFSVERPDGSNFTLKIRSTKLEDSAMYFCASRLDRVSTGELFFGEGSRLTVL.

V is TRBV29-1 and J is TRBJ1-2; 7 bases align to TRBD1. The V and J ends lost 5 bases and 2 bases, in that order; junction bases with no gene match: 11. The CDR3 spans 15 residues. Germline assignment: CDR1 SQVTM and CDR2 ANQGSEA. This CDR3 reads CSVRGFKQGNYGYTF. The CDR3 DNA follows: TGCAGCGTTCGAGGTTTTAAACAGGGGAACTATGGCTACACCTTC.

The V call is TRBV5-1, the J call TRBJ2-1; no clear D gene. The CDR3 runs to 15 residues. Trimming removed 0 bases from V and 1 base from J, with 8 bases in between. Germline loops: CDR1 SGHRS, CDR2 YFSETQ. Here the CDR3 DNA reads TGCGCCAGCAGCTTGGAATCTAGTTCCTACAATGAGCAGTTCTTC. This translates into CASSLESSSYNEQFF.

This clone came up many times. This chain joins TRBV14 and TRBJ1-2; 8 bases fit TRBD1. J lost 6 bases, V lost 0 bases, and 6 bases had no gene match. CDR3 size: 15 residues. CDR1 and CDR2 from the germline V gene are SGHDN and FVKESK. The CDR3 reads CASSQESRGRNGYTF. The CDR3 bases are TGTGCCAGCAGCCAAGAGAGCAGGGGGCGAAATGGCTACACCTTC.

This rearrangement joins TRBV5-1 to TRBJ1-1; unclear D gene. The germline V gene encodes CDR1 SGHRS and CDR2 YFSETQ. The CDR3 has 14 amino acids. The V end was cut by 0 bases, the J end by 1 base, with 7 bases between. CDR3: CASSLGHRNTEAFF. CDR3 nucleotide sequence: TGCGCCAGCAGCTTGGGACATAGGAACACTGAAGCTTTCTTT.

The gene calls are TRBV5-5 and TRBJ2-1, with TRBD2 as a possible D gene (6 bases). Germline CDR1 is SGHKS and CDR2 is YYEKEE (reference sequence). V was cut by 5 bases and J by 4 bases, with 16 bases left in between. This CDR3 has 15 amino acids. The CDR3 sequence is CASRRTRGEYNEQFF. The CDR3 nucleotides read TGTGCCAGCAGGCGGACTCGCGGGGAATACAATGAGCAGTTCTTC.

The chain's CDR3 is CASSQGNPGQGYNEQFF. The CDR3 nucleotides are TGTGCCAGCAGCCAAGGAAATCCGGGACAGGGCTACAATGAGCAGTTCTTC. The V call is TRBV3-1 (or the pseudogene TRBV3-2), the J call TRBJ2-1; 9 bases are a match to TRBD1. J lost 3 bases, V lost 1 base, and 7 bases had no gene match. CDR1 is LGHDT, CDR2 YNNKEL, per germline (reference sequence). The CDR3 spans 17 residues.

The chain couples TRBV15 to TRBJ2-5; D is perhaps TRBD2 (5 bases). V was pared by 0 bases and J by 10 bases, with 15 bases between. CDR1 is LNHNV, CDR2 YYDKDF, per germline (reference sequence). CDR3 length: 14 residues. For the CDR3, the DNA is TGTGCCACCAGCAGAGATCTGGGGAGCGGCGACCAGTACTTC. It translates to CATSRDLGSGDQYF.

The V and J genes are TRBV28 and TRBJ2-2; 13 bases map to TRBD2. The V and J ends lost 4 bases and 5 bases, in that order; junction bases with no gene match: 4. Germline CDR1 reads MDHEN; CDR2 reads SYDVKM. The CDR3 sequence is 16 residues long. The CDR3 DNA reads TGTGCCAGCAGTTCGACACTAGCGGGAGGGACCGGGGAGCTGTTTTTT. It translates to CASSSTLAGGTGELFF.

This clone has a single count. The V call is TRBV6-5, the J call TRBJ1-5; 8 bases fit TRBD1. CDR3 length: 13 residues. Per the germline V gene, CDR1 is MNHEY and CDR2 is SVGAGI. With 4 bases clipped from V and 6 bases from J, the junction kept 2 bases outside the gene matches. The CDR3, as DNA: TGTGCCAGCAGTTTGGACAGGGCTCAGCCCCAGCATTTT. Amino acid sequence: CASSLDRAQPQHF.

Note on this clone: Other DNA sequences in this sample translate to the same CDR3. The chain combines TRBV28 with TRBJ1-1; a weak D match, TRBD1 (5 bases). In germline, CDR1 is MDHEN, CDR2 SYDVKM. Trimming cost V 2 bases and J 0 bases, with 7 bases left between them. The CDR3 is made up of 14 amino acids. The CDR3 here is CASSLQGLNTEAFF. Here the CDR3 DNA reads TGTGCCAGCAGTTTACAGGGCTTGAACACTGAAGCTTTCTTT.

This clone was found a few times. The V and J genes are TRBV19 and TRBJ2-2, with 9 bases aligning to TRBD2. Per the germline V gene, CDR1 is LNHDA and CDR2 is SQIVND (reference sequence). CDR3 size: 16 residues. The V and J ends lost 4 bases and 1 base, in that order; junction bases with no gene match: 4. The CDR3 reads CASSTLAGMNTGELFF. Here the CDR3 DNA reads TGTGCCAGTAGTACTCTAGCGGGGATGAACACCGGGGAGCTGTTTTTT. Complete variable domain (other parts from reference TRBV19 and TRBJ2-2): DGGITQSPKYLFRKEGQNVTLSCEQNLNHDAMYWYRQDPGQGLRLIYYSQIVNDFQKGDIAEGYSVSREKKESFPLTVTSAQKNPTAFYLCASSTLAGMNTGELFFGEGSRLTVL.

CDR3 in amino acids: CATSARNTDTQYF. CDR3 DNA: TGTGCCACCAGTGCTAGAAACACAGATACGCAGTATTTT. V usage is TRBV24-1 and J usage is TRBJ2-3; the D is unclear. Trimming left V 5 bases short and J 2 bases short, with 7 bases between. The CDR3 has 13 residues. Germline CDR1 is KGHDR and CDR2 is SFDVKD.

The rearrangement uses TRBV7-6 and TRBJ2-7; 7 bases match TRBD1. Germline lookup yields CDR1 SGHVS and CDR2 FNYEAQ. With V trimmed by 5 bases and J by 4 bases, 11 bases remained unmatched. CDR3 size: 15 residues. The CDR3 loop reads CASSKSEQGTYEQYF. The DNA for the CDR3 is TGTGCCAGCAGCAAGTCGGAACAGGGGACATACGAGCAGTACTTC. The complete variable domain, with remaining parts taken from reference TRBV7-6 and TRBJ2-7, reads GAGVSQSPRYKVTKRGQDVALRCDPISGHVSLYWYRQALGQGPEFLTYFNYEAQQDKSGLPNDRFSAERPEGSISTLTIQRTEQRDSAMYRCASSKSEQGTYEQYFGPGTRLTVT.

The genes are TRBV6-4 and TRBJ1-2; 8 bases map to TRBD1. The CDR3 consists of 15 residues. V gave up 8 bases and J gave up 6 bases; unmatched junction bases: 14. Germline-derived CDR1 and CDR2 are MRHNA and SNTAGT. DNA of the CDR3: TGTGCCAGCGCCCGCGCAGGGGGCTATTTGGATGGCTACACCTTC. Its translation is CASARAGGYLDGYTF.

This clone was counted a few times. The rearrangement uses TRBV7-9 and TRBJ2-7, with D possibly matching TRBD2 (6 bases). Germline CDR1 and CDR2: SEHNR and FQNEAQ (reference sequence). The CDR3 runs 14 residues. With 6 bases removed from V and 2 bases from J, the gap between germline ends came to 14 bases. The CDR3 protein is CASRFPGAAYEQYF. The CDR3 DNA follows: TGTGCCAGCAGGTTTCCGGGAGCCGCCTACGAGCAGTACTTC.

Only one count was recorded for this clone. The gene calls are TRBV12-3 or TRBV12-4 and TRBJ1-2; 8 bases map to TRBD1. CDR3 length: 13 amino acids. The V segment lost 6 bases and the J segment 8 bases; nucleotides outside the gene matches: 8. Written as DNA, the CDR3 is TGTGCCAGCAGGCCCACAGGGGGGGAAGGCTACACCTTC. Protein: CASRPTGGEGYTF.

The chain carries TRBV9 and TRBJ2-7; 7 positions match TRBD2. J gave up 2 bases and V 4 bases, and 6 bases lay outside the gene matches. Germline lookup yields CDR1 SGDLS and CDR2 YYNGEE. The CDR3 has 14 amino acids. The CDR3 DNA reads TGTGCCAGCAGCATGGGGGGGAGGGCCTACGAGCAGTACTTC. Translation: CASSMGGRAYEQYF.

This chain joins TRBV7-2 and TRBJ1-2; TRBD1 agrees at 9 bases. The CDR3 sequence is 14 residues long. V lost 4 bases and J lost 7; bases outside the gene matches: 7. Germline assignment: CDR1 SGHTA and CDR2 FQGNSA. The CDR3 DNA reads as TGTGCCAGCAGCTACACAGGGGGCAGCGGTGGCTACACCTTC. As protein: CASSYTGGSGGYTF.